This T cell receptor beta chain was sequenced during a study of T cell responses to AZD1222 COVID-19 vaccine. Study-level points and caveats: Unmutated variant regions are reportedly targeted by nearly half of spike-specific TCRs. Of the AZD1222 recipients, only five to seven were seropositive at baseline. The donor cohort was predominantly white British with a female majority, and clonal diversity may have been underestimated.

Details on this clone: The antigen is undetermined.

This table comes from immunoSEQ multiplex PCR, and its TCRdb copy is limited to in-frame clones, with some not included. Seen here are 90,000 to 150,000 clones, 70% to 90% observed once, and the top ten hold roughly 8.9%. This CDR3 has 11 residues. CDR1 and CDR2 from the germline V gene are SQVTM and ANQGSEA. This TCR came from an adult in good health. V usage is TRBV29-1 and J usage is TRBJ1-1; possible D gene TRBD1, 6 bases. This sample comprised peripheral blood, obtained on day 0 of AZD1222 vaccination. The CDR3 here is CSGGVNTEAFF. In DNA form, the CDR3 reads TGCAGTGGGGGCGTGAACACTGAAGCTTTCTTT.